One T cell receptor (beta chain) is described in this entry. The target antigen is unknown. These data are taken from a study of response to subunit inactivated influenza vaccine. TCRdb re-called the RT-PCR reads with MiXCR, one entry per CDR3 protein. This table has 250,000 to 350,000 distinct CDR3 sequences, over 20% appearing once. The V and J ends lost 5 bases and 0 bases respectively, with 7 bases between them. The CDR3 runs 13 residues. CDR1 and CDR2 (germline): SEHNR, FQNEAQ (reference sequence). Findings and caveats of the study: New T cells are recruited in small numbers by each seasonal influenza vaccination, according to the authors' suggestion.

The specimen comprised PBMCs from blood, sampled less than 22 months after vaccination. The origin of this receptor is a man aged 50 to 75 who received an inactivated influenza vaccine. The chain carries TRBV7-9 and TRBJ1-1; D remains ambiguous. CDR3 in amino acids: CASSKGMNTEAFF. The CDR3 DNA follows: TGTGCCAGCAGCAAAGGGATGAACACTGAAGCTTTCTTT.